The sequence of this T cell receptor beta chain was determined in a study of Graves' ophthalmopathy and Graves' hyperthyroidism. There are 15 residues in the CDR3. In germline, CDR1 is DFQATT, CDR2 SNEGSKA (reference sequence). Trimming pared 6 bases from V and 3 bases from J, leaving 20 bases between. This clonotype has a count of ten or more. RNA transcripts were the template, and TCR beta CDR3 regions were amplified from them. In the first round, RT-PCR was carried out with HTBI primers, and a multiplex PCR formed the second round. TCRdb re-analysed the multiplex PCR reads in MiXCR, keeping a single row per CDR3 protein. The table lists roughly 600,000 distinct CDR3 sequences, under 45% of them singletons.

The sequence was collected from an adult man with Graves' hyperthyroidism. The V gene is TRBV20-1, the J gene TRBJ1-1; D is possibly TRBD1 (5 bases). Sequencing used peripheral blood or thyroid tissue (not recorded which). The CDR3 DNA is TGCAGTGCGTCGGGTGGGGAGGAGGGGTACACTGAAGCTTTCTTT. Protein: CSASGGEEGYTEAFF.